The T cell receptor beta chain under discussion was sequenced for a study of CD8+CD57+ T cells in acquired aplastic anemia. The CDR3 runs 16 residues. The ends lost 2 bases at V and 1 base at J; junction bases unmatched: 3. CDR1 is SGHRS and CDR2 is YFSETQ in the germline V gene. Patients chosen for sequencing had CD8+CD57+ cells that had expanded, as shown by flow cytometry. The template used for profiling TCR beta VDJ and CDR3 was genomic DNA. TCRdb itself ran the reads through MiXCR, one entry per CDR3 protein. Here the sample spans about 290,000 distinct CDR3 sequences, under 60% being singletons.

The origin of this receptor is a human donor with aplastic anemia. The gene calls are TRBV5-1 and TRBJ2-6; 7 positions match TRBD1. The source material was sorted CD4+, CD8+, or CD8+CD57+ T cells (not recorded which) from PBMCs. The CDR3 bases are TGCGCCAGCAGCTTAGGGACAGCGTCTGGGGCCAACGTCCTGACTTTC. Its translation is CASSLGTASGANVLTF.